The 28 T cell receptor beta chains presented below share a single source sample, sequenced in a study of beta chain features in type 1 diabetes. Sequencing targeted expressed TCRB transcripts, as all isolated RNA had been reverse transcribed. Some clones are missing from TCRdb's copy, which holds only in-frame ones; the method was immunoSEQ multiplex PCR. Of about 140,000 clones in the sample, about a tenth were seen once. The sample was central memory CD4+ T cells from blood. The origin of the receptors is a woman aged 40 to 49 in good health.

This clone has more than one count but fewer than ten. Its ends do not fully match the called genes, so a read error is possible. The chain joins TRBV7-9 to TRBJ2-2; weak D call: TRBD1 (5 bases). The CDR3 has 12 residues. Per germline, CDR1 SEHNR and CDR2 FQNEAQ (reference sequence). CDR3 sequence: CASRAYTGELFF. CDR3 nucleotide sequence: TGCGCCAGCAGGGCATACACCGGGGAGCTGTTTTTT.

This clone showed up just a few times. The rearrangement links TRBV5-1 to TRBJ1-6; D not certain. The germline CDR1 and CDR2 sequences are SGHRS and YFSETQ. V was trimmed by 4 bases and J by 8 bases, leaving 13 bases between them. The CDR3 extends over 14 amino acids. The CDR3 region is CASSPTGRDSPLHF. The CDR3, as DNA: TGCGCCAGCAGCCCAACCGGTCGGGATTCACCCCTCCACTTT.

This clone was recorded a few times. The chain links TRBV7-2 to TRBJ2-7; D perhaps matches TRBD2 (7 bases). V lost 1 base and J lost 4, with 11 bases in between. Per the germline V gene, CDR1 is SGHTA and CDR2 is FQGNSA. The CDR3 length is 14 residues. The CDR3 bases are TGTGCCAGCAGCTTAGGGGGGGGCCCATACGAGCAGTACTTC. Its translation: CASSLGGGPYEQYF.

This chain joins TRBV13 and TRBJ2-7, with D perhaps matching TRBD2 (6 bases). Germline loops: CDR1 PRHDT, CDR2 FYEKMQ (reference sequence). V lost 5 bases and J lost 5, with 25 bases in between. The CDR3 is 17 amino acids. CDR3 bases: TGTGCCAGCAGCATAAATCGCCGAAGGGACTCAAGAGACGAGCAGTACTTC. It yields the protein CASSINRRRDSRDEQYF.

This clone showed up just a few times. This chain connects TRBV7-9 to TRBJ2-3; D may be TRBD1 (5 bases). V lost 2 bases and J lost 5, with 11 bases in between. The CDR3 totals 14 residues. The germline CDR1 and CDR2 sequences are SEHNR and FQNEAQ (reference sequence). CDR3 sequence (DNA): TGTGCCAGCAGCTTATCACAGGAAGGAGATACGCAGTATTTT. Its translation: CASSLSQEGDTQYF.

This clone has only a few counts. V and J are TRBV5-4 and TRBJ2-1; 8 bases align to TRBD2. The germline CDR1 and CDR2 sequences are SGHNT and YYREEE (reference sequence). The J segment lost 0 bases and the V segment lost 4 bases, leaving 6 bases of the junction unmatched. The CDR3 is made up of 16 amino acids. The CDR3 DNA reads TGTGCCAGCAGCGCCGTACTAGCGGCCTCCTACAATGAGCAGTTCTTC. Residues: CASSAVLAASYNEQFF.

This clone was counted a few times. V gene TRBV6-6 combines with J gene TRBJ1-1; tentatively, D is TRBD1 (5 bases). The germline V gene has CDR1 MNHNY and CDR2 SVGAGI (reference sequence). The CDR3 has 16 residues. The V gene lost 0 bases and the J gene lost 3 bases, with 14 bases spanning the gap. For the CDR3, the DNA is TGTGCCAGCAGTTACTCCCGGGCAGGGATTGACACTGAAGCTTTCTTT. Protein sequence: CASSYSRAGIDTEAFF.

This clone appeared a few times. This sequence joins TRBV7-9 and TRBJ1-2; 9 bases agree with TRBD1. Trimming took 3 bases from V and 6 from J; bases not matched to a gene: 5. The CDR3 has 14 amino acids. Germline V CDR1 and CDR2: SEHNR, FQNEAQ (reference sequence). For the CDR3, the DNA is TGTGCCAGCAGCTTCGATCGACAGGGGGATGGCTACACCTTC. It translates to CASSFDRQGDGYTF. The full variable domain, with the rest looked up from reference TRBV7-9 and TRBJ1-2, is DTGVSQNPRHKITKRGQNVTFRCDPISEHNRLYWYRQTLGQGPEFLTYFQNEAQLEKSRLLSDRFSAERPKGSFSTLEIQRTEQGDSAMYLCASSFDRQGDGYTFGSGTRLTVV.

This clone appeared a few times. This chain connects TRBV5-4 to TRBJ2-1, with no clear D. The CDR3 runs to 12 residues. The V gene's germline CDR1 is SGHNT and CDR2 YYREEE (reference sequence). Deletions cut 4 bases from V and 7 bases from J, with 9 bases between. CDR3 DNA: TGTGCCAGCAGCCTAAACCATAATGAGCAGTTCTTC. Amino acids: CASSLNHNEQFF.

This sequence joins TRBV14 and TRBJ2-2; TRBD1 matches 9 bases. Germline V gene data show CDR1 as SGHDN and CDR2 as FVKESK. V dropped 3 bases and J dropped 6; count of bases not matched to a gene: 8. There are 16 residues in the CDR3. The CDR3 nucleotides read TGTGCCAGCAGCCAGCCCGGGACAGGGAAGTCCGGGGAGCTGTTTTTT. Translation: CASSQPGTGKSGELFF. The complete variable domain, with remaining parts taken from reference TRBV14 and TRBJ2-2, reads EAGVTQFPSHSVIEKGQTVTLRCDPISGHDNLYWYRRVMGKEIKFLLHFVKESKQDESGMPNNRFLAERTGGTYSTLKVQPAELEDSGVYFCASSQPGTGKSGELFFGEGSRLTVL.

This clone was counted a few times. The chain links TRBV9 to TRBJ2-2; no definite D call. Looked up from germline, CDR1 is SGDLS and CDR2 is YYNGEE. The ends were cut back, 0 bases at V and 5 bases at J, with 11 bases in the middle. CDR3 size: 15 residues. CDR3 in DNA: TGTGCCAGCAGCGTAGGAGAGATCAAAACCGGGGAGCTGTTTTTT. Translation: CASSVGEIKTGELFF.

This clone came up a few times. Written as DNA, the CDR3 is TGCAGCGTTGGTAAGACAGGGGGTTACGAGCAGTACTTC. Amino acids: CSVGKTGGYEQYF. The rearrangement uses TRBV29-1 and TRBJ2-7; 9 bases match TRBD1. CDR3 length: 13 amino acids. V lost 4 bases and J lost 4; bases outside the gene matches: 5. CDR1 and CDR2 (germline): SQVTM, ANQGSEA.

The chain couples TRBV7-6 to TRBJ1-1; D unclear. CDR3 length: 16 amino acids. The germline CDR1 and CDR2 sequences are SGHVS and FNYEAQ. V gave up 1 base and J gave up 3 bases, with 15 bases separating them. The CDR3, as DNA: TGTGCCAGCAGCTTAGGGGGTGGCATCGGGGACACTGAAGCTTTCTTT. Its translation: CASSLGGGIGDTEAFF.

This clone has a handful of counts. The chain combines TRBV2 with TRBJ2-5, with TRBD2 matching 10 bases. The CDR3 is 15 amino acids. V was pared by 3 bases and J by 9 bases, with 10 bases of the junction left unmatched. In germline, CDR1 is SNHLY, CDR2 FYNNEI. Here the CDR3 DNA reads TGTGCCAGCAGTGATGGGAGCGGGGGGGCCCGACCCCAGTACTTC. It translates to CASSDGSGGARPQYF.

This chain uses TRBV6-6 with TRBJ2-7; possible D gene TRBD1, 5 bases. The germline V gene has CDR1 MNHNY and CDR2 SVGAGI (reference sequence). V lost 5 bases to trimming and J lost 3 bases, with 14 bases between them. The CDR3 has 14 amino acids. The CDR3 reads CASSDRGDSYEQYF. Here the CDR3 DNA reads TGTGCCAGCAGTGACCGAGGCGACAGCTACGAGCAGTACTTC.

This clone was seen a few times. The CDR3 region is CASSLGQGTQETQYF. For the CDR3, the DNA is TGTGCCAGCAGCTTAGGCCAGGGGACCCAAGAGACCCAGTACTTC. The rearrangement uses TRBV7-2 and TRBJ2-5, with D possibly TRBD1 on 6 matching bases. Germline-derived CDR1 and CDR2 are SGHTA and FQGNSA. V lost 1 base to trimming and J lost 1 base, with 10 bases between them. The CDR3 has 15 amino acids. The full variable domain, completed using reference TRBV7-2 and TRBJ2-5, is GAGVSQSPSNKVTEKGKDVELRCDPISGHTALYWYRQSLGQGLEFLIYFQGNSAPDKSGLPSDRFSAERTGGSVSTLTIQRTQQEDSAVYLCASSLGQGTQETQYFGPGTRLLVL.

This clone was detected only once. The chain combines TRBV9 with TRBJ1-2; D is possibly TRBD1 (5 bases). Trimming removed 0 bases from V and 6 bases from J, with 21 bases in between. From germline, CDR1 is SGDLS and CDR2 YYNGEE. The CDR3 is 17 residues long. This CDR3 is CASSVVPGYPLTDGYTF. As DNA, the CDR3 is TGTGCCAGCAGCGTAGTGCCAGGGTACCCCTTAACTGATGGCTACACCTTC.

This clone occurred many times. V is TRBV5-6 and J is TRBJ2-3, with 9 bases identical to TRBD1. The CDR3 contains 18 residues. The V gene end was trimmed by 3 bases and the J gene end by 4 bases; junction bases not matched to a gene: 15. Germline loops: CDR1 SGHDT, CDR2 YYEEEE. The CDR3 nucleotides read TGTGCCAGCAGCTCCCAGAGCCGTGGGACAGGGATTTCAGATACGCAGTATTTT. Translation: CASSSQSRGTGISDTQYF.

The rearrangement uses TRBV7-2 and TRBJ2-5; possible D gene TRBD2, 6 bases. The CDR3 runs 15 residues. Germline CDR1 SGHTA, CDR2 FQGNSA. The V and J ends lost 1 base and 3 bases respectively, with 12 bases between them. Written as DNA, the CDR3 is TGTGCCAGCAGCTTAGTAACCTTAGCGGAAGAGACCCAGTACTTC. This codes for CASSLVTLAEETQYF.

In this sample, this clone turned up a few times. DNA of the CDR3: TGTGCCAGCAGCTCGGGACTAGCGGCGGAGACCCAGTACTTC. Its protein product is CASSSGLAAETQYF. The V gene is TRBV7-6, the J gene TRBJ2-5, with 11 bases identical to TRBD2. The CDR3 covers 14 residues. From germline, CDR1 is SGHVS and CDR2 FNYEAQ. The V and J ends lost 4 bases and 5 bases, in that order; junction bases with no gene match: 3.

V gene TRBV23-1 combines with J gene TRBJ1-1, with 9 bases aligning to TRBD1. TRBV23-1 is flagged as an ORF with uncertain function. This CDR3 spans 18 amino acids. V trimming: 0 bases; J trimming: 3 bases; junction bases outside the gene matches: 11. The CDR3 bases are TGCGCCAGCAGTCAATCTCCGGACAGGGGAGGGTCGGACACTGAAGCTTTCTTT. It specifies CASSQSPDRGGSDTEAFF.

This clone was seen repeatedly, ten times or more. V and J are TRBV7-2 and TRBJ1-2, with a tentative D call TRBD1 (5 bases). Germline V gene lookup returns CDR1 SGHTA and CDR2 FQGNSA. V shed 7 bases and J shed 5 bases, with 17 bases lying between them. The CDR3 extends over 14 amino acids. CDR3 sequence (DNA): TGTGCCAGCACCACCCCAGAGGAGGGGTATGGCTACACCTTC. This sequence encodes CASTTPEEGYGYTF.

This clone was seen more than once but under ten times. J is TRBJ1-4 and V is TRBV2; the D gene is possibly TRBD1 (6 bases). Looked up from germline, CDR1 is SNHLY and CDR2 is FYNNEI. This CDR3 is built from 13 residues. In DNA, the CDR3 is TGTGCGACCAAACAGGGAGATAATGAAAAACTGTTTTTT. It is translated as CATKQGDNEKLFF.

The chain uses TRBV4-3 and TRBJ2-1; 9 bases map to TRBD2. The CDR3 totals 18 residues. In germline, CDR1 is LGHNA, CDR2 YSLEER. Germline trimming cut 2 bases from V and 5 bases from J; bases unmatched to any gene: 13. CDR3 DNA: TGCGCCAGCAGCCAACAACCCGCCGGGACTAGCCAACACAATGAGCAGTTCTTC. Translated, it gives CASSQQPAGTSQHNEQFF.

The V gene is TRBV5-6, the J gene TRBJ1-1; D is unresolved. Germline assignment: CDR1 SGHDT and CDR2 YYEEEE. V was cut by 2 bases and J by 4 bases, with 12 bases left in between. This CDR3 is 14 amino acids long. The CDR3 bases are TGTGCCAGCAGCTTACCACAGTTGGGCACTGAAGCTTTCTTT. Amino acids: CASSLPQLGTEAFF.

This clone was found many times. The CDR3 is CAISEDRSGGGQFF. The CDR3 DNA reads as TGTGCCATCAGTGAGGATCGGAGCGGGGGCGGGCAGTTCTTC. The J gene is TRBJ2-1, the V gene TRBV10-3, with 8 bases identical to TRBD2. V trimming: 2 bases; J trimming: 12 bases; junction bases outside the gene matches: 9. The germline CDR1 and CDR2 sequences are ENHRY and SYGVKD. This CDR3 is built from 14 residues.

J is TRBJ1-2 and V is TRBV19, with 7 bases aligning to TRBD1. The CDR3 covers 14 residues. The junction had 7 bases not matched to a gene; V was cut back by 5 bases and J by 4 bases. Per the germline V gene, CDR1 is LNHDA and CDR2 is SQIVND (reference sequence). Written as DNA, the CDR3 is TGTGCCAGTAGTCCCTCCGACAGGGCCTATGGCTACACCTTC. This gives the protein CASSPSDRAYGYTF.

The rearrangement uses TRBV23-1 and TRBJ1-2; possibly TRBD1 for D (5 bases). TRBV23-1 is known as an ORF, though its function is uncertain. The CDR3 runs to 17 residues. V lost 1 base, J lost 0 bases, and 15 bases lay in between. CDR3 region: CASSQLIVGTPNYGYTF. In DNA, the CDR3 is TGCGCCAGCAGTCAATTGATCGTGGGGACTCCTAACTATGGCTACACCTTC.